Shown below are 27 T cell receptor beta chains from a single sample sequenced in a study of T cell changes during pregnancy in multiple sclerosis. TCRdb's copy holds only in-frame clones and misses some; the assay was immunoSEQ multiplex PCR. Seen here are some 80,000 clones, roughly 94% observed once, and the top ten hold 2.6%. The sample was peripheral blood, taken before pregnancy. Receptors originate from a female donor with multiple sclerosis, enrolled in a pregnancy study.

The CDR3 DNA sequence: TGTGCCAGCAGGGACGGAGGTTACCAAGAGACCCAGTACTTC. It is translated as CASRDGGYQETQYF. The chain joins TRBV21-1 to TRBJ2-5; the D call of TRBD2 is as the table states it, not checked on the DNA. TRBV21-1 is reported as a pseudogene. The CDR3 is made up of 14 amino acids.

V is TRBV30 and J is TRBJ2-5; D not resolved. Gene TRBJ2-7 matches the end of the DNA better, so the J call may be wrong. The germline gives CDR1 GTSNPN, CDR2 SVGIG (reference sequence). The CDR3 spans 11 residues. Written as DNA, the CDR3 is TGTGCCTGGAGTGCCCTCTACGAGCAGTACTTC. It codes for CAWSALYEQYF.

The chain combines TRBV9 with TRBJ2-7; the match to TRBD2 covers 7 bases. In germline, CDR1 is SGDLS, CDR2 YYNGEE. V lost 0 bases, J lost 6 bases, and 6 bases stayed unmatched. The CDR3 is made up of 14 amino acids. The CDR3 coding sequence is TGTGCCAGCAGCGTAGGGCGCGGGACTATCGAGCAGTACTTC. Encoded protein: CASSVGRGTIEQYF.

V usage is TRBV18 and J usage is TRBJ2-1; 11 bases are a match to TRBD1. Germline V lookup: CDR1 KGHSH, CDR2 LQKENI. CDR3 length: 18 residues. V lost 4 bases to trimming and J lost 0 bases; unmatched junction nucleotides: 8. The CDR3 loop reads CASSRRDRGISSYNEQFF. Written as DNA, the CDR3 is TGTGCCAGCTCACGGAGGGACAGGGGGATCAGCTCCTACAATGAGCAGTTCTTC. Supplemented by reference TRBV18 and TRBJ2-1, the full variable domain reads NAGVMQNPRHLVRRRGQEARLRCSPMKGHSHVYWYRQLPEEGLKFMVYLQKENIIDESGMPKERFSAEFPKEGPSILRIQQVVRGDSAAYFCASSRRDRGISSYNEQFFGPGTRLTVL.

The rearrangement links TRBV6-5 to TRBJ1-1; maybe TRBD1 (6 bases). Trimming took 8 bases from V and 8 from J, leaving 21 bases between them. In germline, CDR1 is MNHEY, CDR2 SVGAGI. The CDR3 is 14 amino acids. The CDR3 loop is CASSEWGGEGEAFF. The CDR3 DNA sequence: TGTGCCAGCTCCGAGTGGGGGGGCGAGGGGGAAGCTTTCTTT.

The chain uses TRBV7-3 and TRBJ2-2; D gene ambiguous. The V end lost 5 bases, the J end lost 3 bases, and 7 bases lay between the germline ends. Per germline, CDR1 SGHTA and CDR2 FQGTGA. The CDR3 has 13 amino acids. The CDR3 DNA reads TGTGCCAGCAGCATAATAGACACCGGGGAGCTGTTTTTT. Encoded protein: CASSIIDTGELFF. Filled out from reference TRBV7-3 and TRBJ2-2, the complete variable domain reads GAGVSQTPSNKVTEKGKYVELRCDPISGHTALYWYRQSLGQGPEFLIYFQGTGAADDSGLPNDRFFAVRPEGSVSTLKIQRTERGDSAVYLCASSIIDTGELFFGEGSRLTVL.

The chain couples TRBV28 to TRBJ2-7; no reliable D call. Germline CDR1 and CDR2: MDHEN and SYDVKM. The ends were cut back, 7 bases at V and 6 bases at J, with 28 bases in the middle. This CDR3 is 17 amino acids long. This chain's CDR3 is CASTVFRLTDPYPEQYF. The CDR3 DNA sequence: TGTGCCAGCACCGTTTTTCGCCTGACTGATCCCTACCCCGAGCAGTACTTC. The full variable domain, its missing parts supplied by reference TRBV28 and TRBJ2-7, is DVKVTQSSRYLVKRTGEKVFLECVQDMDHENMFWYRQDPGLGLRLIYFSYDVKMKEKGDIPEGYSVSREKKERFSLILESASTNQTSMYLCASTVFRLTDPYPEQYFGPGTRLTVT.

The CDR3 region is CASSLQLAGGVYNEQFF. DNA for the CDR3: TGTGCCAGCAGCTTGCAACTAGCGGGAGGGGTCTACAATGAGCAGTTCTTC. V and J are TRBV5-6 and TRBJ2-1, with 13 nucleotides matching TRBD2. Germline V gene lookup returns CDR1 SGHDT and CDR2 YYEEEE. This CDR3 spans 17 amino acids. Trimming cost V 1 base and J 3 bases; bases outside gene matches: 4.

This clone was observed a single time. The genes are TRBV27 and TRBJ2-1; D is possibly TRBD1 (6 bases). V gave up 5 bases and J gave up 8 bases, with 13 bases separating them. The V gene's germline CDR1 is MNHEY and CDR2 SMNVEV (reference sequence). The CDR3 spans 13 residues. In nucleotides, the CDR3 is TGTGCCAGCAGTCCCTCCCAGGGGTATGAGCAGTTCTTC. Translation gives CASSPSQGYEQFF.

The CDR3 loop reads CASSLGPTDGYTF. CDR3 coding DNA: TGCGCCAGCAGCTTGGGACCGACAGATGGCTACACCTTC. J is TRBJ1-2 and V is TRBV5-1; D might be TRBD1 (5 bases). The CDR3 has 13 residues. V lost 0 bases and J 6 bases, leaving 9 bases between the germline ends. CDR1 SGHRS and CDR2 YFSETQ come from the germline V gene.

Concerning this clone: Other DNA sequences of this sample code for an identical CDR3. The rearrangement links TRBV5-1 to TRBJ2-7, with D unresolved. The CDR3 has 13 residues. From germline, CDR1 is SGHRS and CDR2 YFSETQ. Trimming shortened V by 1 base and J by 2 bases, and 7 bases separated the two germline ends. CDR3 nucleotides: TGCGCCAGCAGCTTGTACTCTACCTACGAGCAGTACTTC. Protein sequence: CASSLYSTYEQYF.

The genes are TRBV9 and TRBJ1-5; D uncertain. This CDR3 contains 14 residues. The germline V gene has CDR1 SGDLS and CDR2 YYNGEE. V was pared by 4 bases and J by 3 bases, with 11 bases between. DNA of the CDR3: TGTGCCAGCAGCACCGGGTCAGTCAATCAGCCCCAGCATTTT. It encodes CASSTGSVNQPQHF.

The chain uses TRBV10-1 and TRBJ2-3, with a weak D call TRBD1 (5 bases). In germline, CDR1 is WNHNN, CDR2 SYGVQD (reference sequence). Trimming took off 4 bases at V and 0 bases at J, with 14 bases between the two ends. CDR3 length equals 16 residues. The CDR3: CASSVDTCFSTDTQYF. CDR3 in DNA: TGCGCCAGCAGTGTGGACACCTGCTTCAGCACAGATACGCAGTATTTT.

This chain links TRBV6-4 with TRBJ2-7, with TRBD2 identical over 9 bases. Germline CDR1 is MRHNA and CDR2 is SNTAGT. This CDR3 is 14 amino acids long. V lost 3 bases to trimming and J lost 3 bases; unmatched junction nucleotides: 3. The CDR3 reads CASSEASGDYEQYF. Here the CDR3 DNA reads TGTGCCAGCAGTGAAGCTAGCGGGGACTACGAGCAGTACTTC.

The rearrangement links TRBV18 to TRBJ2-1; possibly TRBD2 for D (5 bases). Germline CDR1 KGHSH, CDR2 LQKENI. Trimming took 0 bases from V and 9 from J, leaving 9 bases between them. This CDR3 comprises 13 residues. This CDR3 reads CASSPPRVGEQFF. CDR3 bases: TGTGCCAGCTCACCACCGAGGGTGGGTGAGCAGTTCTTC.

This rearrangement joins TRBV30 to TRBJ2-2; D might be TRBD1 (5 bases). CDR1 GTSNPN and CDR2 SVGIG come from the germline V gene (reference sequence). Trimming shortened V by 1 base and J by 9 bases, and 18 bases separated the two germline ends. This CDR3 is built from 15 residues. The chain's CDR3 is CAWSARVWSSRELFF. The CDR3, as DNA: TGTGCCTGGAGTGCCAGGGTCTGGTCTTCCCGGGAGCTGTTTTTT.

The rearrangement uses TRBV6-5 and TRBJ1-2; 7 nucleotides align to TRBD1. The CDR3 covers 15 residues. From germline, CDR1 is MNHEY and CDR2 SVGAGI. V was pared by 2 bases and J by 4 bases, with 7 bases of the junction left unmatched. The CDR3 region has the DNA TGTGCCAGCAGTTACCTCGGGACAGCGATCTATGGCTACACCTTC. Its protein is CASSYLGTAIYGYTF.

The chain recombines TRBV5-6 with TRBJ1-5; D may be TRBD1 (5 bases). The V and J ends lost 1 base and 0 bases respectively, with 11 bases between them. The germline CDR1 and CDR2 sequences are SGHDT and YYEEEE. The CDR3 contains 16 residues. The CDR3 nucleotides read TGTGCCAGCAGCTTGAACGCAGGACATAGCAATCAGCCCCAGCATTTT. It translates to CASSLNAGHSNQPQHF. The complete variable domain, with remaining parts taken from reference TRBV5-6 and TRBJ1-5, reads DAGVTQSPTHLIKTRGQQVTLRCSPKSGHDTVSWYQQALGQGPQFIFQYYEEEERQRGNFPDRFSGHQFPNYSSELNVNALLLGDSALYLCASSLNAGHSNQPQHFGDGTRLSIL.

V usage is TRBV2 and J usage is TRBJ1-5; D not certain. Germline V gene sequence: CDR1 SNHLY, CDR2 FYNNEI. The CDR3 totals 11 residues. V lost 5 bases to trimming and J lost 5 bases, with 4 bases between them. CDR3 DNA: TGTGCCAGCAGTCTCGATCAGCCCCAGCATTTT. It is translated as CASSLDQPQHF.

The rearrangement joins TRBV28 to TRBJ2-5; 14 nucleotides match TRBD2. The V gene end was trimmed by 5 bases and the J gene end by 7 bases; junction bases not matched to a gene: 6. Germline V gene data show CDR1 as MDHEN and CDR2 as SYDVKM. The CDR3 is made up of 15 amino acids. The DNA for the CDR3 is TGTGCCAGCAGTCCAATGGGACTAGCGGGAGCGACCCAGTACTTC. Encoded protein: CASSPMGLAGATQYF. The full variable domain, completed using reference TRBV28 and TRBJ2-5, is DVKVTQSSRYLVKRTGEKVFLECVQDMDHENMFWYRQDPGLGLRLIYFSYDVKMKEKGDIPEGYSVSREKKERFSLILESASTNQTSMYLCASSPMGLAGATQYFGPGTRLLVL.

The genes are TRBV4-3 and TRBJ2-5, with TRBD2 matching over 11 bases. V gave up 0 bases and J gave up 1 base; unmatched junction bases: 4. Germline V gives CDR1 LGHNA, CDR2 YSLEER. The CDR3 runs 17 residues. This CDR3 reads CASSQELAGVGQETQYF. The CDR3 region has the DNA TGCGCCAGCAGCCAAGAACTAGCGGGAGTAGGCCAAGAGACCCAGTACTTC.

The rearrangement uses TRBV5-1 and TRBJ2-2, with D tentatively TRBD1 (6 bases). V shed 4 bases and J shed 1 base, with 11 bases lying between them. Germline CDR1 and CDR2: SGHRS and YFSETQ. The CDR3 totals 15 residues. In nucleotides, the CDR3 is TGCGCCAGCAGCGTAACGACAGGGAACACCGGGGAGCTGTTTTTT. Translated, it gives CASSVTTGNTGELFF. The full variable domain, in which reference TRBV5-1 and TRBJ2-2 provide the parts outside the CDR3, is KAGVTQTPRYLIKTRGQQVTLSCSPISGHRSVSWYQQTPGQGLQFLFEYFSETQRNKGNFPGRFSGRQFSNSRSEMNVSTLELGDSALYLCASSVTTGNTGELFFGEGSRLTVL.

This rearrangement joins TRBV4-3 to TRBJ2-7; 9 bases align to TRBD2. Looked up from germline, CDR1 is LGHNA and CDR2 is YSLEER. The CDR3 length is 15 residues. V was pared by 1 base and J by 6 bases, with 7 bases of the junction left unmatched. CDR3 protein: CASSQALAGVAEQYF. Here the CDR3 DNA reads TGCGCCAGCAGCCAAGCGTTAGCGGGAGTGGCCGAGCAGTACTTC.

The gene calls are TRBV6-5 and TRBJ2-1, with 9 bases lining up with TRBD2. CDR3 length equals 13 residues. The germline gives CDR1 MNHEY, CDR2 SVGAGI. Unmatched junction bases numbered 4, after V lost 5 bases and J lost 8 bases. CDR3 sequence: CASSDSGRDEQFF. The DNA for the CDR3 is TGTGCCAGCAGTGATAGCGGGAGAGATGAGCAGTTCTTC.

The V and J genes are TRBV2 and TRBJ1-1, with 8 bases aligning to TRBD1. The germline CDR1 and CDR2 sequences are SNHLY and FYNNEI. The CDR3 is made up of 16 amino acids. Trimming took 2 bases from V and 1 from J; bases not matched to a gene: 6. This CDR3 is CASSERRTGWNTEAFF. Written as DNA, the CDR3 is TGTGCCAGCAGTGAAAGGAGGACAGGGTGGAACACTGAAGCTTTCTTT.

The chain recombines TRBV5-4 with TRBJ2-7, with D tentatively TRBD1 (5 bases). CDR1 and CDR2 (germline): SGHNT, YYREEE (reference sequence). The CDR3 loop spans 13 amino acids. Trimming took off 0 bases at V and 4 bases at J, with 8 bases between the two ends. This CDR3 is CASSLEGQYEQYF. The CDR3 DNA sequence: TGTGCCAGCAGCTTGGAAGGACAATACGAGCAGTACTTC.

The V and J genes are TRBV29-1 and TRBJ1-1; 9 positions agree with TRBD1. From germline, CDR1 is SQVTM and CDR2 ANQGSEA. This CDR3 region has 17 residues. After removal of 6 bases from V and 0 bases from J, the junction contained 14 bases not matched to a gene. The CDR3 protein is CSVRTPQQGAMNTEAFF. The CDR3 DNA reads as TGCAGCGTGAGAACCCCGCAACAGGGGGCCATGAACACTGAAGCTTTCTTT.